This T cell receptor (beta chain) was captured by sequencing in a study of shared clonotypes between healthy human individuals. Findings of the study overall: The study sampled only blood, and tissue repertoires likely differ.

On this clone: Antigen: not known.

The CDR3 covers 15 residues. Trimming took 3 bases from V and 6 from J; bases not matched to a gene: 11. Germline-derived CDR1 and CDR2 are SGHNT and YYREEE (reference sequence). The study drew its donors from healthy HIV-negative adults without recent acute infections or vaccinations. Genomic DNA belonging to each subset was distributed in equal measure over several immunoSEQ plates. Assay used: immunoSEQ multiplex PCR; TCRdb lists only in-frame clones, some missing. The data hold 2 million to 2.5 million clones, with 85% to 95% observed a single time. This clonotype was obtained from a man younger than 30 in good health. The sample consisted of naive CD4+ T cells sorted from blood. Subset defined: CD45RA+ positively selected. J is TRBJ2-7 and V is TRBV5-4; 8 nucleotides match TRBD2. CDR3 loop: CASSSGGSGVREQYF. Here the CDR3 DNA reads TGTGCCAGCAGCTCGGGGGGGAGTGGGGTCCGCGAGCAGTACTTC.